This T cell receptor (beta chain) originates from a study of T-cell memory formation after mild COVID-19. The table lists this clonotype with many counts. This CDR3 spans 13 amino acids. CDR1 is SGHAT and CDR2 is FQNNGV in the germline V gene. Deletions cut 0 bases from V and 5 bases from J, with 5 bases between. Each CDR3 protein gets one entry after TCRdb re-called the 5' RACE reads with MiXCR. In the table there are 250,000 to 350,000 distinct CDR3 sequences, approximately 16% of which are singletons. This TCR was recovered from a man aged 18 to 30 who had mild COVID-19 (a few samples of this study predate the infection). Cell type and time point are not known. The chain couples TRBV11-2 to TRBJ2-1; D remains unclear. The sample taken for sequencing was PBMCs or a T cell subset sorted from them (not recorded which). The CDR3 coding sequence is TGTGCCAGCAGCTTAGATCTGGACAATGAGCAGTTCTTC. Protein: CASSLDLDNEQFF.